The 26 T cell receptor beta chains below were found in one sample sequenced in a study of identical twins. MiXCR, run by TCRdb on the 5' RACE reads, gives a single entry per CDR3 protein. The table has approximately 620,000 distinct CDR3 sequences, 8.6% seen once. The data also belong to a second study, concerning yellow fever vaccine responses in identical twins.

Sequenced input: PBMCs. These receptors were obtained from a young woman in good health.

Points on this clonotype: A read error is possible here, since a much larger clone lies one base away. The CDR3 bases are TGTGCCACCAGGCCACGGGGTGGAACCTACAATGAGCAGTTCTTC. Translation: CATRPRGGTYNEQFF. This chain links TRBV7-9 with TRBJ2-1; D might be TRBD2 (5 bases). The V gene lost 10 bases and the J gene lost 2 bases, with 18 bases spanning the gap. CDR3 size: 15 residues. The germline V gene encodes CDR1 SEHNR and CDR2 FQNEAQ (reference sequence). The whole variable domain, remainder taken from reference TRBV7-9 and TRBJ2-1, is DTGVSQNPRHKITKRGQNVTFRCDPISEHNRLYWYRQTLGQGPEFLTYFQNEAQLEKSRLLSDRFSAERPKGSFSTLEIQRTEQGDSAMYLCATRPRGGTYNEQFFGPGTRLTVL.

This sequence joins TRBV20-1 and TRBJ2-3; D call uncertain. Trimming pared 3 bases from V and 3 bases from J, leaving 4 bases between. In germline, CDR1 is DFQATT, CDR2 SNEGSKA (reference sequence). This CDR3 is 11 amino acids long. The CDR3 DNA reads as TGCAGTGCTAGCCAAACAGATACGCAGTATTTT. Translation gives CSASQTDTQYF.

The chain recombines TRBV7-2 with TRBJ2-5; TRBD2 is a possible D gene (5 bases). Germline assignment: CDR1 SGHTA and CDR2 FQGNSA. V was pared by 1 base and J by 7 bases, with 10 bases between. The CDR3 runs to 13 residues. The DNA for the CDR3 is TGTGCCAGCAGCTTAGAAGTCGAGGGGACCCAGTACTTC. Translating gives CASSLEVEGTQYF.

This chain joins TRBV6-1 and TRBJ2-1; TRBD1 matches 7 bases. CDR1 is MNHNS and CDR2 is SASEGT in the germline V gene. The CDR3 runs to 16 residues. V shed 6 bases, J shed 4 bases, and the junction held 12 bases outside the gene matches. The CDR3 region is CASSLTGVERYNEQFF. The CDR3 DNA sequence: TGTGCCAGCAGCCTCACAGGGGTCGAAAGATACAATGAGCAGTTCTTC.

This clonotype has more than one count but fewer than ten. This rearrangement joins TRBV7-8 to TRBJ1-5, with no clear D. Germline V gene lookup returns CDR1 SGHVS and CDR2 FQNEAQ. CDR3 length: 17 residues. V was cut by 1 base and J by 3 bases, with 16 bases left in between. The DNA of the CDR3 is TGTGCCAGCAGCTTAGAAGGGTCAGGCGGTCCCAATCAGCCCCAGCATTTT. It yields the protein CASSLEGSGGPNQPQHF.

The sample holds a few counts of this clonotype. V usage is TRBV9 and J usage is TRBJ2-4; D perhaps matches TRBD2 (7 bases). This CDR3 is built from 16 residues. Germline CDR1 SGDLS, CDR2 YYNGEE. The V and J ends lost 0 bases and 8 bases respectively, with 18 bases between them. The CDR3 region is CASSVGAGGTNHIQYF. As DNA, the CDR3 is TGTGCCAGCAGCGTAGGAGCCGGGGGGACAAATCACATTCAGTACTTC.

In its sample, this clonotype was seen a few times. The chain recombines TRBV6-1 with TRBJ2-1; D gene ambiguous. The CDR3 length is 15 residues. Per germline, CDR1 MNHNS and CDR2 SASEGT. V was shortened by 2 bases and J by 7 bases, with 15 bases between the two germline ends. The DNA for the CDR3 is TGTGCCAGCAGTGAACTGACTGCTATACGTAATGAGCAGTTCTTC. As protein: CASSELTAIRNEQFF.

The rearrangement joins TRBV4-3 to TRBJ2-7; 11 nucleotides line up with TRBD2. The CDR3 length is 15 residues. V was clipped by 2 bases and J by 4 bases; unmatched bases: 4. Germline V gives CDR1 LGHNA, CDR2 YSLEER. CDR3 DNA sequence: TGCGCCAGCAGCCAATTTAGCGGGAGGGGGTACGAGCAGTACTTC. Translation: CASSQFSGRGYEQYF.

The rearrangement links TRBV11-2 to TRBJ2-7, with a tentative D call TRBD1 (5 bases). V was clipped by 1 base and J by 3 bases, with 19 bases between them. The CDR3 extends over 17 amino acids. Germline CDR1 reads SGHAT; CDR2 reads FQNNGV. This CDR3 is CASSLVSSGITFYEQYF. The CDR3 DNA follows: TGTGCCAGCAGCTTAGTGTCTTCAGGGATAACCTTCTACGAGCAGTACTTC.

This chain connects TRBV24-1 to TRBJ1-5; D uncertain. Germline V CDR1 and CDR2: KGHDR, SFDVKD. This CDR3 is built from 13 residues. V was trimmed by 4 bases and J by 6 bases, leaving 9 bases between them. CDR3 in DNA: TGTGCCACCAGTGACGGGATAGCTCAGCCCCAGCATTTT. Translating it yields CATSDGIAQPQHF.

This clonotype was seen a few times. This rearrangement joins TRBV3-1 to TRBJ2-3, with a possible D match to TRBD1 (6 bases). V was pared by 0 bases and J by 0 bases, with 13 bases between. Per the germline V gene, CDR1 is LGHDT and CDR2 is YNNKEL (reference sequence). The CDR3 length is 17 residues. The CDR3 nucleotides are TGTGCCAGCAGCCAAGATCCCTGGGACACTAGCACAGATACGCAGTATTTT. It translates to CASSQDPWDTSTDTQYF.

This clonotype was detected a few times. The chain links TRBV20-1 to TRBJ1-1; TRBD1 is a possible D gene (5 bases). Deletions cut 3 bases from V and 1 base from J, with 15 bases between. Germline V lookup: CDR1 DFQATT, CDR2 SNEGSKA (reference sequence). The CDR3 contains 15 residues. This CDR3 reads CSARGTGRQNTEAFF. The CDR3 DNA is TGCAGTGCTAGGGGCACGGGACGCCAGAACACTGAAGCTTTCTTT.

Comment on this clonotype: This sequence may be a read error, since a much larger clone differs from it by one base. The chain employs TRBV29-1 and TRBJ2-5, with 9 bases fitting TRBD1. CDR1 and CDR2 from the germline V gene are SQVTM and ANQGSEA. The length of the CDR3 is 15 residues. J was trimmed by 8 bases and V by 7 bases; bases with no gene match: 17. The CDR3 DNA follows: TGCAGCGCTGAGACGGGAACCGTGACAGGGGGAACCCAGTACTTC. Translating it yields CSAETGTVTGGTQYF. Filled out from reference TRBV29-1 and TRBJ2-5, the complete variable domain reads SAVISQKPSRDICQRGTSLTIQCQVDSQVTMMFWYRQQPGQSLTLIATANQGSEATYESGFVIDKFPISRPNLTFSTLTVSNMSPEDSSIYLCSAETGTVTGGTQYFGPGTRLLVL.

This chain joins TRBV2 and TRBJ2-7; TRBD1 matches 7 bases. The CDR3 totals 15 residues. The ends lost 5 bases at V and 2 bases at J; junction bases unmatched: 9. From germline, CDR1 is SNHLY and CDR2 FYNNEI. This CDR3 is CASSSPTGATYEQYF. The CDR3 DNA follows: TGTGCCAGCAGTTCTCCTACAGGGGCTACCTACGAGCAGTACTTC.

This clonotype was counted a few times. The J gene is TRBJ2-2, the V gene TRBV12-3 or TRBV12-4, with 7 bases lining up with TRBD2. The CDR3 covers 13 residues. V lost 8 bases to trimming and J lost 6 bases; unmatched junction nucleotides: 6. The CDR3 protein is CASGLGWAGELFF. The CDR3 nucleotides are TGTGCCAGCGGACTAGGGTGGGCCGGGGAGCTGTTTTTT.

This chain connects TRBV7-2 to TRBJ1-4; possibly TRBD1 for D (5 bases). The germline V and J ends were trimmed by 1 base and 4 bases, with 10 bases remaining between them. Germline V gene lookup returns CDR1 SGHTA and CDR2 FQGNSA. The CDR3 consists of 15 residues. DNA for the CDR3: TGTGCCAGCAGCTTAGAGGCAGGGATTAATGAAAAACTGTTTTTT. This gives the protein CASSLEAGINEKLFF.

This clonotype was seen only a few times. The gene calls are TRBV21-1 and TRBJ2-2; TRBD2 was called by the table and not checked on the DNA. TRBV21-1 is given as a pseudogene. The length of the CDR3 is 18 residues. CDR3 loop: CASSPPLAEKANTGELFF. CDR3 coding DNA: TGTGCCAGCAGCCCACCGCTAGCGGAGAAAGCGAACACCGGGGAGCTGTTTTTT.

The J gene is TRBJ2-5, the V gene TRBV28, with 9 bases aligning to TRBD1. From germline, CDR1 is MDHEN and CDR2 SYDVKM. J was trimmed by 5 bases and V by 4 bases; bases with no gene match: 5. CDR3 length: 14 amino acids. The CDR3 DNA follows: TGTGCCAGCAGTTCTGGGACAGGGAGGGAGACCCAGTACTTC. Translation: CASSSGTGRETQYF.

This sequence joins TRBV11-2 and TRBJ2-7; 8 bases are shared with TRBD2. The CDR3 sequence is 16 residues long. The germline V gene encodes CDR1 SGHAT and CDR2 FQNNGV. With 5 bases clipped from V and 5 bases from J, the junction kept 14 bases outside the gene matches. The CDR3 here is CASSPTLAGPLDEQYF. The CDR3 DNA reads TGTGCCAGCAGCCCGACCTTAGCGGGACCATTGGACGAGCAGTACTTC.

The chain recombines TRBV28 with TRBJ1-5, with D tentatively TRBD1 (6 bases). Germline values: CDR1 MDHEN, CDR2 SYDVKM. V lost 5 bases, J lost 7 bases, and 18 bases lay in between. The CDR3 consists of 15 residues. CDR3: CASSPPSRGAQPQHF. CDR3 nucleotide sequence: TGTGCCAGCAGTCCCCCTTCGCGGGGGGCCCAGCCCCAGCATTTT.

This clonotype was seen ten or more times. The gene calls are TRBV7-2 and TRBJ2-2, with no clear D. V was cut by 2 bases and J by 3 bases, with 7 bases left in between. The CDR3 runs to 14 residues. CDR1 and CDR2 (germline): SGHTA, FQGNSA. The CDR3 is CASSLKVYTGELFF. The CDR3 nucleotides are TGTGCCAGCAGCTTAAAGGTTTACACCGGGGAGCTGTTTTTT.

In DNA, the CDR3 is TGTGCCAGCAGCCAGCAGGCTTCTAATGAAAAACTGTTTTTT. Protein: CASSQQASNEKLFF. This chain links TRBV7-9 with TRBJ1-4, with no clear D. Trimming left V 5 bases short and J 3 bases short, with 10 bases between. Germline lookup yields CDR1 SEHNR and CDR2 FQNEAQ (reference sequence). The CDR3 totals 14 residues. Looking up the rest from reference TRBV7-9 and TRBJ1-4 gives the full variable domain: DTGVSQNPRHKITKRGQNVTFRCDPISEHNRLYWYRQTLGQGPEFLTYFQNEAQLEKSRLLSDRFSAERPKGSFSTLEIQRTEQGDSAMYLCASSQQASNEKLFFGSGTQLSVL.

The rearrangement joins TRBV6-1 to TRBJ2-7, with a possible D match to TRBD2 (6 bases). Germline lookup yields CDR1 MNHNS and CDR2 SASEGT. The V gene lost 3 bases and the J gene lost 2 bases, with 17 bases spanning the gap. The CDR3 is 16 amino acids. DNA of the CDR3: TGTGCCAGCAGTGATGGGTTCGGGACTGGCACCTACGAGCAGTACTTC. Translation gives CASSDGFGTGTYEQYF.

This chain's CDR3 is CASSQGPGLAGYEQYF. DNA of the CDR3: TGCGCCAGCAGCCAAGGTCCGGGACTAGCGGGCTACGAGCAGTACTTC. This rearrangement joins TRBV4-1 to TRBJ2-7; 12 bases are a match to TRBD2. Germline trimming cut 1 base from V and 3 bases from J; bases unmatched to any gene: 4. The germline CDR1 and CDR2 sequences are MGHRA and YSYEKL. This CDR3 has 16 residues.

The CDR3 DNA follows: TGCGCCAGCAGCTGGACCAGGGCGGACACCGGGGAGCTGTTTTTT. Amino acids: CASSWTRADTGELFF. V gene TRBV5-1 combines with J gene TRBJ2-2, with a weak D call TRBD1 (5 bases). V was cut by 3 bases and J by 3 bases, with 12 bases left in between. The CDR3 runs 15 residues. From germline, CDR1 is SGHRS and CDR2 YFSETQ.

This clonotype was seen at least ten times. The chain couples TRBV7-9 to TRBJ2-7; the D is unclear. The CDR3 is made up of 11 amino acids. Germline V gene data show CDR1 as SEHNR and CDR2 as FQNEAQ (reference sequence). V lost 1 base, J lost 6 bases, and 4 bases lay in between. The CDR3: CASSLEVEQYF. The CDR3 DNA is TGTGCCAGCAGCTTAGAGGTCGAGCAGTACTTC.